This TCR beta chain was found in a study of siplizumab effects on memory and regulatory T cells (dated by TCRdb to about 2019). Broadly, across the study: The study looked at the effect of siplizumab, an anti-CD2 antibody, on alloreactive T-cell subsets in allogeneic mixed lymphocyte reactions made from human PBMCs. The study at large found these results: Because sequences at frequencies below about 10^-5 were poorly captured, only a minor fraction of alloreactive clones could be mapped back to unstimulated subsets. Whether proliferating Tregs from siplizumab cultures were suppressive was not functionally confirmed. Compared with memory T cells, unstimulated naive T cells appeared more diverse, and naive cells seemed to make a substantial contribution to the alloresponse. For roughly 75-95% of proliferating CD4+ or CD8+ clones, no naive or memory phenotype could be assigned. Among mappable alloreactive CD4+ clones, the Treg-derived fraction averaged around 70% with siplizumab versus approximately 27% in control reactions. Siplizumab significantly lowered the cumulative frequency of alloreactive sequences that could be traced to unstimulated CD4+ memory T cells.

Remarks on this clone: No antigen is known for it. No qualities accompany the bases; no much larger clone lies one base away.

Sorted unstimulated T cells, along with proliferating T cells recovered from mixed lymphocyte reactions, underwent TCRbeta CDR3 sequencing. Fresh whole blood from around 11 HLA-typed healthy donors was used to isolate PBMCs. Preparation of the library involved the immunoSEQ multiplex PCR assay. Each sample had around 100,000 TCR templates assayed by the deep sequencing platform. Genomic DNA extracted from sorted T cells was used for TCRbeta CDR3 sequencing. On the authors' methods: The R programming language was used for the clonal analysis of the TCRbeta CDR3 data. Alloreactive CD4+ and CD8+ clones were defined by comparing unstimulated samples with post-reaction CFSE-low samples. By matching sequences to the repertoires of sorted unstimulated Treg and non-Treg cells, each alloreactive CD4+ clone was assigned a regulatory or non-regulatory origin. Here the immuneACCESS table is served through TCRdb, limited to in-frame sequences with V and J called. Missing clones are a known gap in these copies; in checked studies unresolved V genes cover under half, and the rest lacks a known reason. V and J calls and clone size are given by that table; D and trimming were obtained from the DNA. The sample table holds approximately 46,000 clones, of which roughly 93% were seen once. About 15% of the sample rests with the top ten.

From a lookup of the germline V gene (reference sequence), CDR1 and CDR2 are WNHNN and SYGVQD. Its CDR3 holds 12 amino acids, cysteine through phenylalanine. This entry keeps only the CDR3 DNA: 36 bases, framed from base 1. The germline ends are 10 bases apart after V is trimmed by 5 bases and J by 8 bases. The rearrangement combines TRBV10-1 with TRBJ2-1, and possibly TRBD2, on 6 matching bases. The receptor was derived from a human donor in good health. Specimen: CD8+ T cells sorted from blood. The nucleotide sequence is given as TGCGCCAGCAGTCCGGGAGAGGATGAGCAGTTCTTC. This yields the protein CASSPGEDEQFF.